The 18 T cell receptor beta chains given below trace back to one sample, sequenced in a study of cytomegalovirus exposure and HLA in healthy donors. The primer mix had 60 Vbeta and 13 Jbeta primers. TCRdb's copy holds only in-frame clones and misses some; the assay was immunoSEQ multiplex PCR. This table has about 150,000 clones, more than 60% appearing once. Input material: PBMCs. All receptors derive from a man younger than 45 in good health and CMV-seropositive.

The rearrangement uses TRBV7-8 and TRBJ2-7; TRBD2 is a possible D gene (6 bases). V was clipped by 6 bases and J by 2 bases, with 20 bases between them. The CDR3 sequence is 16 residues long. In germline, CDR1 is SGHVS, CDR2 FQNEAQ. CDR3 coding DNA: TGTGCCAGCAGGAGACCTGGGGGGAGGTATACCTACGAGCAGTACTTC. Its translation is CASRRPGGRYTYEQYF.

In its sample, this clone was seen a few times. V and J are TRBV10-3 and TRBJ1-3; TRBD1 matches 7 bases. V lost 4 bases and J lost 6; bases outside the gene matches: 9. CDR3 length: 15 residues. Germline V CDR1 and CDR2: ENHRY, SYGVKD. The CDR3 loop is CAISVVRQGENTIYF. DNA of the CDR3: TGTGCCATCAGTGTAGTCCGACAGGGTGAAAACACCATATATTTT.

CDR3 region: CASSVEPGGYEQYF. The CDR3 nucleotides read TGTGCCAGCAGCGTAGAACCAGGGGGCTACGAGCAGTACTTC. The rearrangement joins TRBV9 to TRBJ2-7, with TRBD1 identical over 7 bases. This CDR3 has 14 residues. Unmatched junction bases numbered 3, after V lost 0 bases and J lost 3 bases. Looked up from germline, CDR1 is SGDLS and CDR2 is YYNGEE. The full variable domain, in which reference TRBV9 and TRBJ2-7 provide the parts outside the CDR3, is DSGVTQTPKHLITATGQRVTLRCSPRSGDLSVYWYQQSLDQGLQFLIQYYNGEERAKGNILERFSAQQFPDLHSELNLSSLELGDSALYFCASSVEPGGYEQYFGPGTRLTVT.

This clone has just one count. V is TRBV7-3 and J is TRBJ2-7; D unresolved. The CDR3 runs 13 residues. Trimming left V 2 bases short and J 6 bases short, with 11 bases between. Per the germline V gene, CDR1 is SGHTA and CDR2 is FQGTGA. The CDR3 region is CASSLQEQGEQYF. The CDR3 region has the DNA TGTGCCAGCAGCTTACAGGAACAAGGCGAGCAGTACTTC.

This chain joins TRBV29-1 and TRBJ1-2; unclear D gene. The germline V and J ends were trimmed by 6 bases and 4 bases, with 9 bases remaining between them. This CDR3 comprises 11 residues. From germline, CDR1 is SQVTM and CDR2 ANQGSEA. The CDR3 protein is CSVQSVYGYTF. CDR3 nucleotide sequence: TGCAGCGTCCAAAGCGTCTATGGCTACACCTTC.

The CDR3: CASSLEVSVVAGGWHEQYF. As DNA, the CDR3 is TGTGCCAGCAGCTTAGAAGTTTCCGTGGTAGCGGGAGGGTGGCACGAGCAGTACTTC. V is TRBV7-2 and J is TRBJ2-7; 11 bases match TRBD2. This CDR3 is 19 amino acids long. Germline assignment: CDR1 SGHTA and CDR2 FQGNSA. V was pared by 1 base and J by 5 bases, with 16 bases of the junction left unmatched.

The rearrangement links TRBV5-1 to TRBJ1-1; TRBD1 aligns across 8 bases. J lost 3 bases, V lost 5 bases, and 6 bases had no gene match. CDR3 length: 14 residues. CDR1 is SGHRS, CDR2 YFSETQ, per germline. The CDR3 bases are TGCGCCAGCAGTTACAGGGGGTCGGACACTGAAGCTTTCTTT. Translation: CASSYRGSDTEAFF.

This clone was observed a single time. This sequence joins TRBV5-6 and TRBJ1-1; tentative D call: TRBD1 (6 bases). The CDR3 extends over 13 amino acids. The V and J ends lost 4 bases and 7 bases respectively, with 14 bases between them. Per the germline V gene, CDR1 is SGHDT and CDR2 is YYEEEE. The CDR3 loop is CASSPGHVFEAFF. CDR3 DNA: TGTGCCAGCAGCCCGGGACATGTGTTTGAAGCTTTCTTT.

The J gene is TRBJ2-2, the V gene TRBV10-3; possibly TRBD1 for D (7 bases). The V and J ends lost 7 bases and 5 bases respectively, with 20 bases between them. Germline V gives CDR1 ENHRY, CDR2 SYGVKD. CDR3 length: 16 residues. The CDR3: CAITQGGRFATGELFF. The CDR3, as DNA: TGTGCCATCACCCAGGGGGGTCGATTCGCAACCGGGGAGCTGTTTTTT.

This sequence joins TRBV7-2 and TRBJ2-7, with D possibly being TRBD1 (5 bases). Germline V lookup: CDR1 SGHTA, CDR2 FQGNSA. The CDR3 loop spans 14 amino acids. With 5 bases removed from V and 6 bases from J, the gap between germline ends came to 17 bases. The CDR3 DNA reads TGTGCCAGCAGCCCATCAGGGTTCTCTGTCGAGCAGTACTTC. Protein: CASSPSGFSVEQYF. The variable domain in full, completed from reference TRBV7-2 and TRBJ2-7, reads GAGVSQSPSNKVTEKGKDVELRCDPISGHTALYWYRQSLGQGLEFLIYFQGNSAPDKSGLPSDRFSAERTGGSVSTLTIQRTQQEDSAVYLCASSPSGFSVEQYFGPGTRLTVT.

V gene TRBV27 combines with J gene TRBJ2-2, with TRBD1 matching 9 bases. CDR3 length: 15 residues. After removal of 8 bases from V and 9 bases from J, the junction contained 13 bases not matched to a gene. The germline V gene encodes CDR1 MNHEY and CDR2 SMNVEV (reference sequence). The CDR3 sequence: CASQYSGTGPRELFF. The DNA of the CDR3 is TGTGCCAGCCAATACTCCGGGACAGGGCCCCGGGAGCTGTTTTTT.

The chain recombines TRBV27 with TRBJ1-2, with TRBD1 matching over 8 bases. J gave up 7 bases and V 5 bases, and 9 bases lay outside the gene matches. This CDR3 has 14 residues. Germline assignment: CDR1 MNHEY and CDR2 SMNVEV (reference sequence). The CDR3 loop reads CASSTGQGVFGYTF. For the CDR3, the DNA is TGTGCCAGCAGTACAGGACAGGGCGTTTTTGGCTACACCTTC.

The CDR3 reads CASSPTSGYNEQFF. CDR3 in DNA: TGTGCCAGCAGTCCTACTAGCGGATACAATGAGCAGTTCTTC. J is TRBJ2-1 and V is TRBV25-1; 8 bases are shared with TRBD2. V trimming: 5 bases; J trimming: 4 bases; junction bases outside the gene matches: 4. CDR1 and CDR2 (germline): MGHDK, SYGVNS. This CDR3 region has 14 residues.

The V and J genes are TRBV6-5 and TRBJ2-5; 11 nucleotides line up with TRBD1. TRBJ2-7 matches the DNA end more closely, so the J call is doubtful. CDR1 is MNHEY, CDR2 SVGAGI, per germline. The CDR3 extends over 15 amino acids. In nucleotides, the CDR3 is TGTGCCAGCAGTGTCCTCGGACAGGGGGCATACGAGCAGTACTTC. Translating gives CASSVLGQGAYEQYF.

As to this clone: Compared with germline, one end of the junction differs, possibly owing to a read error. This chain uses TRBV27 with TRBJ1-1, with TRBD1 identical over 8 bases. Germline V gives CDR1 MNHEY, CDR2 SMNVEV (reference sequence). CDR3 size: 12 residues. In nucleotides, the CDR3 is TGTGCCAGCAGTTTATTGGCAGGGGGCTTGATCTTT. Its translation: CASSLLAGGLIF.

This chain links TRBV9 with TRBJ2-1, with TRBD2 as a possible D gene (5 bases). CDR1 and CDR2 from the germline V gene are SGDLS and YYNGEE. The V end lost 0 bases, the J end lost 6 bases, and 13 bases lay between the germline ends. The CDR3 covers 15 residues. The CDR3 spells CASSVGPMAGNEQFF. In nucleotides, the CDR3 is TGTGCCAGCAGCGTAGGACCCATGGCGGGCAATGAGCAGTTCTTC. The full variable domain, rest sourced from reference TRBV9 and TRBJ2-1, is DSGVTQTPKHLITATGQRVTLRCSPRSGDLSVYWYQQSLDQGLQFLIQYYNGEERAKGNILERFSAQQFPDLHSELNLSSLELGDSALYFCASSVGPMAGNEQFFGPGTRLTVL.

This chain links TRBV30 with TRBJ1-1; 9 nucleotides line up with TRBD1. CDR1 and CDR2 from the germline V gene are GTSNPN and SVGIG (reference sequence). The ends lost 3 bases at V and 1 base at J; junction bases unmatched: 0. The length of the CDR3 is 13 residues. This CDR3 reads CAWRGQGNTEAFF. The CDR3 DNA reads as TGTGCCTGGAGGGGACAGGGGAACACTGAAGCTTTCTTT.

This clone was observed a few times. The chain joins TRBV30 to TRBJ2-3; TRBD2 is a possible D gene (5 bases). Trimming removed 4 bases from V and 1 base from J, with 12 bases in between. The CDR3 has 14 amino acids. The germline gives CDR1 GTSNPN, CDR2 SVGIG (reference sequence). In nucleotides, the CDR3 is TGTGCCTGGACCAACGGGATTGGCACAGATACGCAGTATTTT. This gives the protein CAWTNGIGTDTQYF.